This T cell receptor beta chain is from a study of Ad26.COV2.S vaccination and SARS-CoV-2 variants. Study details: Administration of Ad26.COV2.S was intramuscular, either once or twice 56 days apart. Study-level points and caveats: It was found that vaccine and placebo recipients had similar non-spike TCR breadth.

The CDR3 runs to 15 residues. TCRdb keeps only in-frame clones here, not all; method: immunoSEQ multiplex PCR. The data contain a few hundred thousand clones, around 87% of them seen just once; the ten biggest clones take up over 2.5%. Treatment denoted: about 20 received Ad26.COV2.S at low or high dose, single or two shots; five or six received placebo; per-sample allocation not given. Samples analyzed were those drawn on day 63 after the first vaccine or placebo injection. Wuhan-strain SARS-CoV-2 spike was expressed by the Ad26 vector that made up the vaccine. As concerns this clone: No antigen is known for it.

The V and J genes are TRBV21-1 and TRBJ1-1; TRBD1, the D gene given by the table, was not confirmed from the DNA. TRBV21-1 is recorded as a pseudogene. The sequencing here drew on peripheral blood, taken in a trial of Ad26.COV2.S vaccine versus placebo. The origin of this receptor is a person aged 18-60 years who received the Ad26.COV2.S COVID-19 vaccine or a placebo. The CDR3 region is CASSKEAGGLTEAFF. The CDR3 DNA sequence: TGTGCCAGCAGCAAAGAAGCAGGGGGCCTGACTGAAGCTTTCTTT.